The clone carrying this TCR beta chain has ten or more counts. RNA transcripts yielded amplified TCR beta CDR3 regions. HTBI primers were used for first-round RT-PCR of the TCR CDR3. TCRdb ran MiXCR on the multiplex PCR reads and lists one entry per CDR3 protein. The table has over 400,000 distinct CDR3 sequences, roughly 15% seen once. Fresh peripheral blood, 10 ml, was the source of the PBMCs. The sample belongs to a study of T cells in Graves' hyperthyroidism and ophthalmopathy. For the study at large: At the time of initial diagnosis and before any treatment, peripheral blood was collected.

From germline, CDR1 is GTSNPN and CDR2 SVGIG (reference sequence). This CDR3 has 13 amino acids. Between the trimmed V and J ends, which lost 4 bases and 4 bases, there was a span of 12 bases. The chain employs TRBV30 and TRBJ2-3; weak D call: TRBD2 (5 bases). Sequencing was done on a sample of blood. The sequence derives from a man between 18 and 29 years old with Graves' ophthalmopathy. CDR3 residues: CAWNLAQSDTQYF. The CDR3, as DNA: TGTGCCTGGAATCTAGCCCAATCAGATACGCAGTATTTT.